One sample yielded the 12 T cell receptor beta chains listed below, sequenced in a study of T cells in Graves' hyperthyroidism and ophthalmopathy. Researchers took RNA transcripts and amplified the TCR beta CDR3 regions from them. TCR CDR3 underwent first-round RT-PCR with the HTBI primer set. TCRdb reanalysed the multiplex PCR reads using MiXCR and keeps one entry per CDR3 protein. The sample includes roughly 740,000 distinct CDR3 sequences, about 17% of them seen just once. Material: blood. The receptors come from a man aged 18-30 years with Graves' hyperthyroidism.

This clonotype was observed many times. This chain uses TRBV9 with TRBJ2-3, with D uncertain. CDR1 is SGDLS and CDR2 is YYNGEE in the germline V gene. This CDR3 has 13 residues. V was pared by 4 bases and J by 6 bases, with 12 bases between. The CDR3 reads CASSPQMWDTQYF. The CDR3 bases are TGTGCCAGCAGCCCCCAAATGTGGGATACGCAGTATTTT.

This clonotype was picked up many times. The chain uses TRBV12-3 or TRBV12-4 and TRBJ1-2, with TRBD1 matching over 9 bases. The ends lost 5 bases at V and 7 bases at J; junction bases unmatched: 8. CDR3 length: 14 residues. CDR3 protein: CASSQRTGASGYTF. The CDR3 DNA sequence: TGTGCCAGCAGTCAGAGGACAGGGGCCTCTGGCTACACCTTC.

This clonotype was seen a few times. This rearrangement joins TRBV4-3 to TRBJ1-2; no firm D call. The CDR3 totals 15 residues. The germline CDR1 and CDR2 sequences are LGHNA and YSLEER. The germline V and J ends were trimmed by 0 bases and 4 bases, with 12 bases remaining between them. CDR3 sequence (DNA): TGCGCCAGCAGCCAAGATCTCGGCCGGCTCTATGGCTACACCTTC. Its protein product is CASSQDLGRLYGYTF.

This clonotype was picked up many times. The CDR3: CASSYEKGRGYEQYF. CDR3 bases: TGTGCCAGCAGTTACGAGAAGGGACGGGGCTACGAGCAGTACTTC. The chain links TRBV6-5 to TRBJ2-7; D is perhaps TRBD1 or TRBD2 (5 bases each). V lost 2 bases and J 3 bases, leaving 14 bases between the germline ends. Germline lookup yields CDR1 MNHEY and CDR2 SVGAGI. This CDR3 is 15 amino acids long.

The chain uses TRBV20-1 and TRBJ1-3, with D uncertain. The CDR3 covers 11 residues. Germline-derived CDR1 and CDR2 are DFQATT and SNEGSKA (reference sequence). The CDR3 protein is CVVPSGNTIYF. The DNA for the CDR3 is TGCGTCGTCCCGTCTGGAAACACCATATATTTT.

This chain joins TRBV7-9 and TRBJ1-2; TRBD1 matches 7 bases. V lost 2 bases to trimming and J lost 6 bases; unmatched junction nucleotides: 6. The CDR3 sequence is 14 residues long. Germline CDR1 is SEHNR and CDR2 is FQNEAQ (reference sequence). CDR3 in amino acids: CASSLRGRGDGYTF. CDR3 DNA sequence: TGTGCCAGCAGCTTAAGGGGGCGCGGTGATGGCTACACCTTC.

This clonotype was seen many times. The gene calls are TRBV28 and TRBJ2-3; 7 positions match TRBD2. CDR1 and CDR2 from the germline V gene are MDHEN and SYDVKM. The CDR3 has 17 residues. Trimming cost V 3 bases and J 0 bases; bases outside gene matches: 9. The CDR3 nucleotides are TGTGCCAGCAGTTTTCTTTGGGGGGGGGGTAGCACAGATACGCAGTATTTT. Its translation is CASSFLWGGGSTDTQYF.

The J gene is TRBJ2-2, the V gene TRBV19, with D hard to call. Looked up from germline, CDR1 is LNHDA and CDR2 is SQIVND (reference sequence). V was shortened by 3 bases and J by 5 bases, with 10 bases between the two germline ends. This CDR3 is 14 amino acids long. This CDR3 is CASSMGTVTGELFF. The CDR3 DNA is TGTGCCAGTAGTATGGGCACCGTAACCGGGGAGCTGTTTTTT.

This clonotype is a singleton in its sample. The gene calls are TRBV12-3 or TRBV12-4 and TRBJ2-1; D remains unclear. The V gene lost 7 bases and the J gene lost 5 bases, with 12 bases spanning the gap. This CDR3 is 13 amino acids long. The CDR3 bases are TGTGCCAGCAACTACCTCCATGACAATGAGCAGTTCTTC. Translated, it gives CASNYLHDNEQFF.

In this sample, this clonotype turned up many times. The CDR3 protein is CASSLFPGVPYEQYF. The CDR3 bases are TGCGCCAGCAGCTTATTCCCGGGAGTCCCCTACGAGCAGTACTTC. This chain links TRBV5-1 with TRBJ2-7; a possible D gene is TRBD2 (6 bases). V was clipped by 2 bases and J by 2 bases, with 14 bases between them. Germline V gene sequence: CDR1 SGHRS, CDR2 YFSETQ. The CDR3 spans 15 residues.

V is TRBV10-3 and J is TRBJ2-7, with 10 bases lining up with TRBD1. CDR1 is ENHRY, CDR2 SYGVKD, per germline. The CDR3 totals 17 residues. The trim removed 0 bases at V and 5 bases at J, leaving 10 bases unmatched. The CDR3 reads CAISESLLRDRGDEQYF. The DNA for the CDR3 is TGTGCCATCAGTGAGTCGCTTTTGAGGGACAGGGGTGACGAGCAGTACTTC.

This clonotype was recorded many times. The chain links TRBV7-2 to TRBJ2-7; perhaps TRBD1 as D (5 bases). The CDR3 consists of 14 residues. V lost 4 bases, J lost 4 bases, and 14 bases lay in between. In germline, CDR1 is SGHTA, CDR2 FQGNSA. CDR3 bases: TGTGCCAGCAGCTCGCGACAGCGATTTTACGAGCAGTACTTC. As protein: CASSSRQRFYEQYF. Drawing the rest from reference TRBV7-2 and TRBJ2-7, the complete variable domain is GAGVSQSPSNKVTEKGKDVELRCDPISGHTALYWYRQSLGQGLEFLIYFQGNSAPDKSGLPSDRFSAERTGGSVSTLTIQRTQQEDSAVYLCASSSRQRFYEQYFGPGTRLTVT.